These T cell receptor beta chains were read from a single sample in a study of T cell changes during pregnancy in multiple sclerosis. Profiling relied on immunoSEQ multiplex PCR, and the TCRdb table lists in-frame clones only, not all of them. This sample has 13,000 to 15,000 clones, with 80% to 90% found just once. Sequenced here: CD8+ T cells from peripheral blood mononuclear cells, sampled in the first trimester of pregnancy. The receptors were gathered from a female donor with multiple sclerosis, enrolled in a pregnancy study. Each CDR3 is given with its conserved first and last residue. The D gene is left open where the match is weak. Clone size is not always given. Where it is, it says once, few, many or a class for expanded clones.

size	J	D	V	CDR3	DNA
.	TRBJ2-1	TRBD2	TRBV7-8	CASRRTSGASYNEQFF	TGTGCCAGCAGGCGGACTAGCGGGGCATCCTACAATGAGCAGTTCTTC
.	TRBJ2-7	.	TRBV6-1	CASSEVYRDYEQYF	TGTGCCAGCAGTGAAGTCTACAGGGACTACGAGCAGTACTTC
.	TRBJ1-2	.	TRBV11-1	CASSPFPGGGRSNYGYTF	TGTGCCAGCAGCCCTTTCCCCGGGGGTGGAAGATCAAACTATGGCTACACCTTC
.	TRBJ2-1	TRBD2	TRBV27	CASSVLSAGGEREQFF	TGTGCCAGCAGTGTGCTTTCGGCGGGAGGAGAGCGAGAGCAGTTCTTC
.	TRBJ2-5	.	TRBV27	CASSPQMYQETQYF	TGTGCCAGCAGTCCCCAGATGTACCAAGAGACCCAGTACTTC
.	TRBJ2-2	TRBD2	TRBV9	CASSDTSGGHGELFF	TGTGCCAGCAGCGACACCAGCGGGGGGCACGGGGAGCTGTTTTTT
.	TRBJ2-1	.	TRBV13	CASSLGTRYYNEQFF	TGTGCCAGCAGCTTGGGGACTCGCTACTACAATGAGCAGTTCTTC
.	TRBJ2-7	.	TRBV4-1	CASSQVRGYEQYF	TGCGCCAGCAGCCAAGTCAGGGGCTACGAGCAGTACTTC
.	TRBJ2-5	.	TRBV5-1	CASSFRGGETQYF	TGCGCCAGCAGCTTTAGGGGGGGGGAGACCCAGTACTTC
.	TRBJ1-5	.	TRBV6-1	CASSEAPVNQPQHF	TGTGCCAGCAGTGAAGCGCCGGTCAATCAGCCCCAGCATTTT
.	TRBJ2-4	.	TRBV21-1	CASSKVPRQGVWDIQYF	TGTGCCAGCAGCAAAGTACCCCGACAGGGGGTTTGGGACATTCAGTACTTC
.	TRBJ1-2	TRBD1	TRBV6-5	CASSSQGAPGGYTF	TGTGCCAGCAGTTCACAGGGGGCGCCAGGTGGCTACACCTTC
.	TRBJ1-2	TRBD1	TRBV5-1	CASSYYTGGVYGYTF	TGCGCCAGCAGCTATTACACAGGGGGCGTCTATGGCTACACCTTC
once	TRBJ1-1	TRBD1	TRBV7-9	CASSSGTGHTEAFF	TGTGCCAGCAGCTCGGGGACAGGCCACACTGAAGCTTTCTTT
.	TRBJ2-7	.	TRBV7-8	CASSLSGPFENEQYF	TGTGCCAGCAGCTTAAGCGGTCCCTTTGAGAACGAGCAGTACTTC
.	TRBJ1-3	.	TRBV6-1	CASSEDWAFVHSGNTIYF	TGTGCCAGCAGTGAAGACTGGGCCTTCGTACACTCTGGAAACACCATATATTTT
.	TRBJ1-2	.	TRBV9	CASSVADRLYGYTF	TGTGCCAGCAGCGTAGCCGACAGGCTCTATGGCTACACCTTC
.	TRBJ2-1	TRBD2	TRBV9	CASSHSTSGSLYEQFF	TGTGCCAGCAGCCACTCCACTAGCGGGAGTTTGTATGAGCAGTTCTTC
.	TRBJ2-7	.	TRBV11-2	CASSLVLWTESSYEQYF	TGTGCCAGCAGCTTAGTTCTTTGGACAGAGAGCTCCTACGAGCAGTACTTC
.	TRBJ2-1	.	TRBV28	CASSYPYRASNEQFF	TGTGCCAGCAGTTACCCCTACAGGGCTTCCAATGAGCAGTTCTTC
.	TRBJ2-7	.	TRBV11-3	CASSAGGDAPSYEQYF	TGTGCCAGCAGCGCCGGCGGGGACGCTCCCTCCTACGAGCAGTACTTC
.	TRBJ2-1	TRBD2	TRBV6-5	CASSLAGGPLDEQFF	TGTGCCAGCAGTCTAGCGGGGGGCCCTTTAGATGAGCAGTTCTTC
.	TRBJ1-4	TRBD1	TRBV27	CASGEGTVSNEKLFF	TGTGCCAGCGGTGAGGGGACAGTATCTAATGAAAAACTGTTTTTT
.	TRBJ2-2	TRBD2	TRBV5-1	CASSPGLAGVAGELFF	TGCGCCAGCAGCCCGGGACTAGCGGGAGTCGCCGGGGAGCTGTTTTTT
.	TRBJ2-1	.	TRBV27	CASSLGGSYNEQFF	TGTGCCAGCAGTTTGGGGGGCTCCTACAATGAGCAGTTCTTC
.	TRBJ2-3	.	TRBV7-2	CASSFGGLDTQYF	TGTGCCAGCAGCTTTGGGGGCCTAGATACGCAGTATTTT
.	TRBJ1-3	.	TRBV6-1	CASSETPGGTIYF	TGTGCCAGCAGTGAAACTCCCGGGGGCACCATATATTTT
.	TRBJ2-3	TRBD2	TRBV9	CASSIRLAGETDTQYF	TGTGCCAGCAGCATCAGACTAGCGGGAGAAACAGATACGCAGTATTTT
.	TRBJ1-1	.	TRBV4-1	CASSQVQSRGAFF	TGCGCCAGCAGCCAAGTCCAGAGTAGGGGGGCTTTCTTT
.	TRBJ2-1	.	TRBV10-3	CAISESSSAYNEQFF	TGTGCCATCAGTGAGTCGTCTAGCGCCTACAATGAGCAGTTCTTC
.	TRBJ2-5	.	TRBV2	CASSAVGGARQETQYF	TGTGCCAGCAGCGCGGTAGGAGGAGCGAGGCAAGAGACCCAGTACTTC
.	TRBJ1-1	.	TRBV7-9	CASSGGTEAFF	TGTGCCAGCAGCGGGGGGACGGAAGCTTTCTTT
.	TRBJ2-5	TRBD2	TRBV13	CASSLTSGGLQETQYF	TGTGCCAGCAGCCTGACTAGCGGGGGCTTGCAAGAGACCCAGTACTTC
few	TRBJ1-5	.	TRBV5-5	CASSLVAANQPQHF	TGTGCCAGCAGCTTGGTGGCGGCAAATCAGCCCCAGCATTTT
once	TRBJ1-2	.	TRBV15	CATSRLGGGYGYTF	TGTGCCACCAGCCGCCTTGGGGGGGGTTATGGCTACACCTTC
.	TRBJ2-1	.	TRBV15	CATSRDWEFHEQFF	TGTGCCACCAGCAGAGATTGGGAGTTCCATGAGCAGTTCTTC
.	TRBJ2-2	TRBD2	TRBV13	CASSLALAGGDTGELFF	TGTGCCAGCAGCTTAGCCCTAGCGGGAGGGGACACCGGGGAGCTGTTTTTT
.	TRBJ1-1	.	TRBV27	CASIGQLNTEAFF	TGTGCCAGCATAGGACAGCTGAACACTGAAGCTTTCTTT
.	TRBJ2-1	TRBD2	TRBV27	CASSLSVSGRDEQFF	TGTGCCAGCAGTTTATCGGTTAGCGGGAGGGATGAGCAGTTCTTC
.	TRBJ1-2	.	TRBV5-8	CASSPLRGPLDYGYTF	TGTGCCAGCAGCCCCCTCCGAGGGCCGTTAGACTATGGCTACACCTTC
.	TRBJ2-7	.	TRBV5-6	CASSPVGGLEAYEQYF	TGTGCCAGCAGCCCGGTCGGGGGATTAGAGGCCTACGAGCAGTACTTC
.	TRBJ2-7	.	TRBV7-8	CASSTPGYEQYF	TGTGCCAGCAGCACACCGGGTTACGAGCAGTACTTC
.	TRBJ2-5	TRBD2	TRBV5-4	CASSLAAGREETQYF	TGTGCCAGCAGCTTGGCGGCAGGGAGGGAAGAGACCCAGTACTTC
.	TRBJ2-1	TRBD2	TRBV7-7	CASSSSGGGNEQFF	TGTGCCAGCAGCTCTAGCGGGGGGGGGAATGAGCAGTTCTTC
.	TRBJ2-3	TRBD2	TRBV9	CASSPRGGALTDTQYF	TGTGCCAGCAGCCCCCGGGGGGGGGCCCTCACAGATACGCAGTATTTT
few	TRBJ1-3	TRBD1	TRBV28	CASRRGQGSGNTIYF	TGTGCCAGCAGGCGGGGACAGGGCTCTGGAAACACCATATATTTT
.	TRBJ2-4	.	TRBV21-1	CASSFLCGDSLAKNIQYF	TGTGCCAGCAGCTTCCTGTGCGGGGACAGCCTAGCCAAAAACATTCAGTACTTC
.	TRBJ2-2	.	TRBV9	CASSVVNGELFF	TGTGCCAGCAGCGTAGTCAACGGGGAGCTGTTTTTT
.	TRBJ2-1	TRBD2	TRBV15	CATSTPERDSYNEQFF	TGTGCCACCAGCACCCCGGAGCGGGATTCCTACAATGAGCAGTTCTTC
.	TRBJ2-1	.	TRBV2	CASSGNEQFF	TGTGCCAGCTCGGGGAATGAGCAGTTCTTC
.	TRBJ2-7	TRBD1	TRBV23-1	CASSHKTGTGSYEQYF	TGCGCCAGCAGTCACAAAACCGGGACAGGGTCTTACGAGCAGTACTTC
medium-sized	TRBJ2-4	TRBD2	TRBV5-1	CASSFGTSGRDRGNIQYF	TGCGCCAGCAGCTTCGGGACTAGCGGGAGGGATCGCGGAAACATTCAGTACTTC
.	TRBJ2-7	TRBD2	TRBV9	CASNNGGAGYEQYF	TGTGCCAGCAATAACGGGGGGGCGGGCTACGAGCAGTACTTC
.	TRBJ1-3	TRBD1	TRBV28	CASSRRQGLGNTIYF	TGTGCCAGCAGCAGAAGACAGGGGCTTGGAAACACCATATATTTT
once	TRBJ2-1	TRBD1	TRBV9	CASSGGDRVLHEQFF	TGTGCCAGCAGCGGAGGGGACAGGGTTTTGCATGAGCAGTTCTTC
.	TRBJ2-1	.	TRBV6-5	CASSGGSNEQFF	TGTGCCAGCAGTGGCGGTAGCAATGAGCAGTTCTTC
few	TRBJ2-7	.	TRBV7-8	CASSLARGHSSYEQYF	TGTGCCAGCAGCTTAGCTAGGGGCCACAGCTCCTACGAGCAGTACTTC
once	TRBJ2-1	.	TRBV10-3	CAIRLVTGEEFF	TGTGCCATCAGGTTAGTGACGGGAGAGGAGTTCTTC
.	TRBJ1-2	.	TRBV28	CASSSRTAYLKGYTF	TGTGCCAGCAGTTCCCGGACAGCGTATTTAAAGGGCTACACCTTC
hyperexpanded	TRBJ2-7	.	TRBV7-9	CASSPDSSYEQYF	TGTGCCAGCAGCCCGGACAGTTCCTACGAGCAGTACTTC